This T cell receptor (beta chain) was recovered during a study of cytomegalovirus exposure and HLA in healthy donors. The CDR3 contains 13 residues. V lost 10 bases and J lost 5; bases outside the gene matches: 8. Germline CDR1 is LNHDA and CDR2 is SQIVND (reference sequence). PCR was performed using 60 Vbeta and 13 Jbeta primers. Produced via immunoSEQ multiplex PCR; TCRdb's table is partial and in-frame only. The repertoire holds 75,000 or so clones, with about 66% as singletons. The sequence was collected from a man aged 35 to 55 in good health and CMV-seropositive. V and J are TRBV19 and TRBJ1-1; 9 bases fit TRBD1. Sequenced sample: PBMCs. CDR3 protein: CATQGQGRTEAFF. The CDR3 DNA reads as TGTGCCACCCAGGGACAGGGAAGGACTGAAGCTTTCTTT.